This passage covers 10 T cell receptor beta chains from one sample sequenced in a study of neoadjuvant anti-PD-1 for oral cavity cancer. Measured with immunoSEQ multiplex PCR; TCRdb has only the in-frame clones, and not every one. The profile covers 60,000 to 80,000 clones, with 65% to 80% appearing a single time and 2.6% taken by the ten largest. The sequences come from PBMCs, collected before nivolumab (anti-PD-1) treatment. The receptors shown here come from a person between 40 and 80 years old with oral cavity squamous cell carcinoma.

This chain uses TRBV11-2 with TRBJ2-7; maybe TRBD1 (5 bases). The CDR3 extends over 15 amino acids. CDR1 is SGHAT, CDR2 FQNNGV, per germline. V was clipped by 4 bases and J by 2 bases, with 15 bases between them. The CDR3: CASSSTGSSPYEQYF. In DNA form, the CDR3 reads TGTGCCAGCAGCTCAACAGGTTCTTCCCCCTACGAGCAGTACTTC. Together with reference TRBV11-2 and TRBJ2-7, the CDR3 gives the full variable domain: EAGVAQSPRYKIIEKRQSVAFWCNPISGHATLYWYQQILGQGPKLLIQFQNNGVVDDSQLPKDRFSAERLKGVDSTLKIQPAKLEDSAVYLCASSSTGSSPYEQYFGPGTRLTVT.

The J gene is TRBJ1-2, the V gene TRBV19; 9 bases agree with TRBD1. The CDR3 consists of 14 residues. Per the germline V gene, CDR1 is LNHDA and CDR2 is SQIVND (reference sequence). With V trimmed by 7 bases and J by 7 bases, 10 bases remained unmatched. The CDR3 DNA is TGTGCCAGTACCCTGACAGGGGGTCTTAGTGGCTACACCTTC. This translates into CASTLTGGLSGYTF.

The J gene is TRBJ2-7, the V gene TRBV20-1, with D perhaps TRBD1 or TRBD2 (5 bases each). The CDR3 loop spans 11 amino acids. Germline lookup yields CDR1 DFQATT and CDR2 SNEGSKA (reference sequence). V lost 3 bases to trimming and J lost 5 bases, with 8 bases between them. The CDR3 sequence is CSASRDHEQYF. DNA for the CDR3: TGCAGTGCTAGCAGGGACCACGAGCAGTACTTC.

The chain uses TRBV6-6 and TRBJ2-2, with unresolved D. Looked up from germline, CDR1 is MNHNY and CDR2 is SVGAGI (reference sequence). The CDR3 runs to 11 residues. Trimming pared 5 bases from V and 8 bases from J, leaving 6 bases between. The DNA of the CDR3 is TGTGCCAGCAGTATATTAGGGGAGCTGTTTTTT. Translating it yields CASSILGELFF.

The CDR3 spells CASSHPGTGMTNQPQHF. The CDR3 DNA reads TGTGCCAGCAGCCATCCCGGGACAGGGATGACCAATCAGCCCCAGCATTTT. This chain connects TRBV14 to TRBJ1-5, with TRBD1 identical over 9 bases. Germline CDR1 and CDR2: SGHDN and FVKESK. Trimming at V came to 3 bases and at J to 3 bases, leaving 9 bases not matched to a gene. The CDR3 contains 17 residues. Full variable domain (rest looked up from reference TRBV14 and TRBJ1-5): EAGVTQFPSHSVIEKGQTVTLRCDPISGHDNLYWYRRVMGKEIKFLLHFVKESKQDESGMPNNRFLAERTGGTYSTLKVQPAELEDSGVYFCASSHPGTGMTNQPQHFGDGTRLSIL.

CDR3 sequence: CASSLAKVGAGTDTQYF. CDR3 in DNA: TGCGCCAGCAGCTTGGCCAAAGTGGGGGCGGGCACAGATACGCAGTATTTT. This chain links TRBV5-1 with TRBJ2-3; tentatively, D is TRBD1 (6 bases). This CDR3 spans 17 amino acids. Trimming took off 0 bases at V and 1 base at J, with 15 bases between the two ends. The germline CDR1 and CDR2 sequences are SGHRS and YFSETQ. Full variable domain (remainder filled in from reference TRBV5-1 and TRBJ2-3): KAGVTQTPRYLIKTRGQQVTLSCSPISGHRSVSWYQQTPGQGLQFLFEYFSETQRNKGNFPGRFSGRQFSNSRSEMNVSTLELGDSALYLCASSLAKVGAGTDTQYFGPGTRLTVL.

This chain links TRBV7-6 with TRBJ2-2; 7 bases map to TRBD1. The CDR3 has 14 amino acids. V trimming: 2 bases; J trimming: 7 bases; junction bases outside the gene matches: 4. CDR1 SGHVS and CDR2 FNYEAQ come from the germline V gene. The CDR3 sequence: CASSLRGQVGELFF. CDR3 bases: TGTGCCAGCAGCTTAAGAGGACAGGTCGGGGAGCTGTTTTTT.

This clone occurred once. This chain uses TRBV27 with TRBJ1-5; 10 bases match TRBD1. Trimming cost V 3 bases and J 6 bases; bases outside gene matches: 8. Germline CDR1 is MNHEY and CDR2 is SMNVEV (reference sequence). CDR3 length: 16 amino acids. As DNA, the CDR3 is TGTGCCAGCAGTTTCTCCGGACAGGGGGGGAGTCAGCCCCAGCATTTT. Its protein is CASSFSGQGGSQPQHF.

The chain combines TRBV19 with TRBJ1-1; D ambiguous. Trimming left V 7 bases short and J 1 base short, with 13 bases between. The CDR3 contains 14 residues. In germline, CDR1 is LNHDA, CDR2 SQIVND (reference sequence). CDR3 loop: CASKARVGNTEAFF. In nucleotides, the CDR3 is TGTGCCAGTAAAGCCCGGGTAGGGAACACTGAAGCTTTCTTT.

V gene TRBV5-4 combines with J gene TRBJ1-5; no firm D call. CDR3 length: 13 amino acids. Trimming pared 4 bases from V and 6 bases from J, leaving 11 bases between. CDR1 SGHNT and CDR2 YYREEE come from the germline V gene (reference sequence). The chain's CDR3 is CASSPEGSQPQHF. The CDR3 nucleotides read TGTGCCAGCAGCCCCGAAGGGTCTCAGCCCCAGCATTTT.